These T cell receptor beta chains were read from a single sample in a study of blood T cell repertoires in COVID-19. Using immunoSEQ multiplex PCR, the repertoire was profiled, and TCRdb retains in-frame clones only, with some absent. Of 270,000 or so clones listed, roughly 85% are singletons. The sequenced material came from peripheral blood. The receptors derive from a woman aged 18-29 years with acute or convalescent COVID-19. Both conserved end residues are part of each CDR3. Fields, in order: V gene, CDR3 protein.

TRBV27 CASSWGGQQYF
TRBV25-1 CASSEPPGTGREKLFF
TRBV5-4 CASSSPGQGWDGYTF
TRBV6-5 CASSYERGTDTQYF
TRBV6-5 CASSRRQGNEKLFF
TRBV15 CATSRGNPRDRGFEQYF
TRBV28 CASSLPGSDTEAFF
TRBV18 CASSPRGGRGTEAFF
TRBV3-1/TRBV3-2 CASSQGDRVSSPLHF
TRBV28 CASSFRRGRSPNEQFF
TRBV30 CAWALIAKSSYEQYF
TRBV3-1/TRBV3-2 CASSPPGQGYEQYF
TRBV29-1 CSVGSGNQPQHF
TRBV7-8 CASSIDTGQAIYGYTF
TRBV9 CASSVETGGSLYDEQFF
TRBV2 CARHRGEYYNEQFF
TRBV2 CASSALKGDTEAFF
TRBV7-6 CASSLSFDGSSIQYF
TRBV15 CATSRETSRLYEQYF
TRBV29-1 CSVIRTSGQTQYF
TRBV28 CASSSHREGIVGQPQHF
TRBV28 CASSLLGGGTGELFF
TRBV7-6 CASSPRGLAGDHGLFDEQFF
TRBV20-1 CSASLPGTSRTNEQFF
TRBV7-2 CASSLERGTDTQYF
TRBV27 CASSFQGQGETQYF
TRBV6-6 CASSIGVRTGTEAFF
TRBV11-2 CASSLNSGGSYEQYF
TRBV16 CASSLDMNTEAFF
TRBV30 CAWIRGGGYTF
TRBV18 CASSPDRVEQFF
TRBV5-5 CASSRGPSIEAFF
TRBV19 CASRVSGRPSYEQYF
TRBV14 CASSRPGGIEQFF
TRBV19 CASSTRETQYF
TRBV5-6 CASSLWTLGGAFF
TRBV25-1 CASSSSGTGQYEQYF
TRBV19 CASSILSGGGPNVLTF
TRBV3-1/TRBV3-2 CASSQEQAGNEKLFF
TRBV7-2 CASSLSRNNEQFF
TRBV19 CASISRRGNTEAFF
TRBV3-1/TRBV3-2 CASSQERPSGKSSYNEQFF
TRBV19 CASSTGTGQGGNQPQHF
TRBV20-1 CSASQYWLESSQRAYEQYF
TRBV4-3 CASSQGRGRRSYNEQFF
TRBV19 CATREGGYTF
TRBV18 CASSPGSGRQDEQYF
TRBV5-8 CASSLWGRGSEKLFF
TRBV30 CAWRGGQTFLGKEYF
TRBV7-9 CASSPASGYTF
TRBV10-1 CASSEGLAGGPGGELFF
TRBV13 CASRTGGGTYEQYF
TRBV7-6 CASSFENSPLHF
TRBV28 CASSLLGVAVMNTEAFF
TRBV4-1 CASSQEGATGRTDTQYF
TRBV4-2 CASSQVGAGRVYNEQFF
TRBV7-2 CASSPIAGSYNEQFF